One and the same sample provided the 21 T cell receptor beta chains below, sequenced in a study of monozygotic twins with cystic fibrosis. Profiled with immunoSEQ multiplex PCR; TCRdb holds only in-frame clones, not every one. The table has around 11,000 clones, roughly 96% seen once; the top ten hold around 0.86%. What was sequenced was blood. The receptors derive from a boy younger than 18 with cystic fibrosis.

The chain employs TRBV28 and TRBJ2-7; D remains unclear. The germline V gene has CDR1 MDHEN and CDR2 SYDVKM. V shed 1 base and J shed 2 bases, with 9 bases lying between them. The CDR3 runs to 14 residues. DNA for the CDR3: TGTGCCAGCAGTTTATCAGGCCCGCCCTACGAGCAGTACTTC. It yields the protein CASSLSGPPYEQYF.

The chain uses TRBV30 and TRBJ2-3, with D tentatively TRBD2 (5 bases). CDR1 and CDR2 from the germline V gene are GTSNPN and SVGIG (reference sequence). CDR3 length equals 15 residues. The V and J ends lost 3 bases and 1 base respectively, with 14 bases between them. The CDR3 DNA reads as TGTGCCTGGAGAGAAGGCCCGCGGGGCACAGATACGCAGTATTTT. It is translated as CAWREGPRGTDTQYF.

CDR3 protein: CASSGLAGEYYGYTF. CDR3 sequence (DNA): TGTGCCAGCAGTGGACTGGCAGGGGAATACTATGGCTACACCTTC. The chain recombines TRBV6-1 with TRBJ1-2, with a possible D match to TRBD1 (6 bases). Germline assignment: CDR1 MNHNS and CDR2 SASEGT. V was pared by 4 bases and J by 3 bases, with 15 bases between. The CDR3 has 15 amino acids.

This clone was recorded only once. CDR3 protein: CATGHGWMTEAFF. The CDR3 nucleotides read TGTGCCACCGGGCATGGATGGATGACTGAAGCTTTCTTT. The genes are TRBV19 and TRBJ1-1; no clear D. The germline V and J ends were trimmed by 10 bases and 5 bases, with 17 bases remaining between them. This CDR3 is 13 amino acids long. Germline V gene sequence: CDR1 LNHDA, CDR2 SQIVND (reference sequence).

The chain is built from TRBV2 and TRBJ2-3, with 7 bases matching TRBD2. Germline V gene lookup returns CDR1 SNHLY and CDR2 FYNNEI. Trimming cost V 8 bases and J 1 base; bases outside gene matches: 6. CDR3 length: 14 amino acids. The CDR3 nucleotides are TGTGCCAGCGCCCGACTAGCAGGCACAGATACGCAGTATTTT. This encodes CASARLAGTDTQYF.

This chain links TRBV29-1 with TRBJ2-7; 11 positions match TRBD2. Per germline, CDR1 SQVTM and CDR2 ANQGSEA. This CDR3 contains 14 residues. The ends lost 5 bases at V and 5 bases at J; junction bases unmatched: 8. CDR3 amino acids: CSVSWTSGLNEQYF. The DNA for the CDR3 is TGCAGCGTTTCGTGGACTAGCGGGCTCAACGAGCAGTACTTC.

The chain uses TRBV19 and TRBJ1-2, with D perhaps TRBD1 (5 bases). The CDR3 sequence is 15 residues long. Germline CDR1 LNHDA, CDR2 SQIVND (reference sequence). V lost 7 bases, J lost 1 base, and 16 bases lay in between. The CDR3: CASTSTGLLNYGYTF. CDR3 DNA sequence: TGTGCCAGTACCTCAACAGGACTCCTTAACTATGGCTACACCTTC.

The chain couples TRBV4-1 to TRBJ1-1, with D uncertain. The germline V gene encodes CDR1 MGHRA and CDR2 YSYEKL. Trimming removed 4 bases from V and 1 base from J, with 7 bases in between. The CDR3 runs 13 residues. CDR3 sequence reads: CASSRSRNTEAFF. In nucleotides, the CDR3 is TGCGCCAGCAGCCGCAGCCGGAACACTGAAGCTTTCTTT.

V is TRBV6-5 and J is TRBJ1-1, with D unclear. The CDR3 covers 15 residues. Trimming shortened V by 4 bases and J by 0 bases, and 12 bases separated the two germline ends. Germline-derived CDR1 and CDR2 are MNHEY and SVGAGI. This CDR3 reads CASSLGLLMNTEAFF. The CDR3 DNA is TGTGCCAGCAGTTTGGGCCTGTTAATGAACACTGAAGCTTTCTTT.

The chain recombines TRBV6-1 with TRBJ2-3; the match to TRBD1 covers 7 bases. There are 18 residues in the CDR3. With V trimmed by 1 base and J by 2 bases, 12 bases remained unmatched. Germline assignment: CDR1 MNHNS and CDR2 SASEGT. The CDR3 nucleotides read TGTGCCAGCAGTGAAGGCTACCAGGGGGATCCAACCACAGATACGCAGTATTTT. Translation gives CASSEGYQGDPTTDTQYF.

The chain employs TRBV11-2 and TRBJ2-1; possibly TRBD1 or TRBD2 for D (6 bases each). The CDR3 runs to 15 residues. V was trimmed by 3 bases and J by 5 bases, leaving 14 bases between them. CDR1 is SGHAT and CDR2 is FQNNGV in the germline V gene. CDR3 sequence: CASSFWRDTNNEQFF. As DNA, the CDR3 is TGTGCCAGCAGCTTTTGGAGGGACACTAACAATGAGCAGTTCTTC.

The chain uses TRBV2 and TRBJ2-5; D remains unclear. This CDR3 has 11 residues. V lost 11 bases to trimming and J lost 7 bases, with 14 bases between them. CDR1 SNHLY and CDR2 FYNNEI come from the germline V gene. This CDR3 is CASTSLGTQYF. The CDR3 region has the DNA TGTGCCTCTACAAGCTTGGGGACCCAGTACTTC.

The chain carries TRBV4-3 and TRBJ2-7; D uncertain. There are 14 residues in the CDR3. CDR1 and CDR2 from the germline V gene are LGHNA and YSLEER. The V end lost 0 bases, the J end lost 4 bases, and 10 bases lay between the germline ends. DNA for the CDR3: TGCGCCAGCAGCCAAGATAACTCGCATTACGAGCAGTACTTC. It codes for CASSQDNSHYEQYF.

The V gene is TRBV28, the J gene TRBJ2-7, with 9 nucleotides matching TRBD2. CDR3 size: 13 residues. The germline V gene encodes CDR1 MDHEN and CDR2 SYDVKM. V was pared by 11 bases and J by 0 bases, with 5 bases of the junction left unmatched. The DNA for the CDR3 is TGTGCCCACAAACTAGCGGGCTCCTACGAGCAGTACTTC. This sequence encodes CAHKLAGSYEQYF. Drawing the rest from reference TRBV28 and TRBJ2-7, the complete variable domain is DVKVTQSSRYLVKRTGEKVFLECVQDMDHENMFWYRQDPGLGLRLIYFSYDVKMKEKGDIPEGYSVSREKKERFSLILESASTNQTSMYLCAHKLAGSYEQYFGPGTRLTVT.

The V gene is TRBV7-3, the J gene TRBJ2-7; 7 bases fit TRBD1. CDR1 is SGHTA and CDR2 is FQGTGA in the germline V gene. With 2 bases clipped from V and 2 bases from J, the junction kept 6 bases outside the gene matches. CDR3 length equals 15 residues. Here the CDR3 DNA reads TGTGCCAGCAGCTTACTCCCTGGGACAGCCTACGAGCAGTACTTC. Translating it yields CASSLLPGTAYEQYF. The full variable domain, rest sourced from reference TRBV7-3 and TRBJ2-7, is GAGVSQTPSNKVTEKGKYVELRCDPISGHTALYWYRQSLGQGPEFLIYFQGTGAADDSGLPNDRFFAVRPEGSVSTLKIQRTERGDSAVYLCASSLLPGTAYEQYFGPGTRLTVT.

The V and J genes are TRBV6-5 and TRBJ1-4; a possible D gene is TRBD1 (6 bases). From germline, CDR1 is MNHEY and CDR2 SVGAGI. The CDR3 runs to 15 residues. Between the trimmed V and J ends, which lost 0 bases and 7 bases, there was a span of 12 bases. The DNA for the CDR3 is TGTGCCAGCAGTTACTCTGCCCAGGGGATTGAAAAACTGTTTTTT. This encodes CASSYSAQGIEKLFF.

The rearrangement links TRBV6-6 to TRBJ1-2; the match to TRBD1 covers 7 bases. Germline CDR1 reads MNHNY; CDR2 reads SVGAGI (reference sequence). With V trimmed by 6 bases and J by 4 bases, 5 bases remained unmatched. The CDR3 length is 13 residues. CDR3 nucleotide sequence: TGTGCCAGCAGCACAGGGGAAGTCTATGGCTACACCTTC. As protein: CASSTGEVYGYTF.

The chain combines TRBV5-1 with TRBJ2-7; TRBD1 might be the D (5 bases). With 2 bases removed from V and 5 bases from J, the gap between germline ends came to 17 bases. The length of the CDR3 is 15 residues. Germline CDR1 and CDR2: SGHRS and YFSETQ. CDR3 amino acids: CASSLRKGPSHEQYF. CDR3 DNA: TGCGCCAGCAGCTTAAGGAAGGGGCCTTCTCACGAGCAGTACTTC.

This clone came up once. V usage is TRBV15 and J usage is TRBJ2-1; no reliable D call. The V gene's germline CDR1 is LNHNV and CDR2 YYDKDF (reference sequence). The CDR3 has 13 amino acids. With 1 base removed from V and 4 bases from J, the gap between germline ends came to 5 bases. The CDR3 DNA is TGTGCCACCAGCAGAGTACTATACAATGAGCAGTTCTTC. This encodes CATSRVLYNEQFF.

The chain links TRBV5-1 to TRBJ2-7; TRBD1 aligns across 9 bases. Germline V gives CDR1 SGHRS, CDR2 YFSETQ. The CDR3 has 17 amino acids. V shed 1 base and J 0 bases; nucleotides not matched to a gene: 8. The CDR3 nucleotides read TGCGCCAGCAGCTTGAGGGGACAGGGAGGAATCTCCTACGAGCAGTACTTC. It encodes CASSLRGQGGISYEQYF. Together with reference TRBV5-1 and TRBJ2-7, the CDR3 gives the full variable domain: KAGVTQTPRYLIKTRGQQVTLSCSPISGHRSVSWYQQTPGQGLQFLFEYFSETQRNKGNFPGRFSGRQFSNSRSEMNVSTLELGDSALYLCASSLRGQGGISYEQYFGPGTRLTVT.

The rearrangement links TRBV7-3 to TRBJ2-1; possible D gene TRBD2, 6 bases. Trimming removed 4 bases at V and 7 bases at J, with 17 bases between. This CDR3 comprises 15 residues. CDR1 and CDR2 (germline): SGHTA, FQGTGA. The CDR3, as DNA: TGTGCCAGCAGCTCCGGAGGGAGCTGGGAGAATGAGCAGTTCTTC. Translating it yields CASSSGGSWENEQFF.